This T cell receptor beta chain was captured by sequencing in a study of T cell repertoires in cytomegalovirus infection. The V end lost 2 bases, the J end lost 10 bases, and 17 bases lay between the germline ends. CDR1 SNHLY and CDR2 FYNNEI come from the germline V gene. The length of the CDR3 is 14 residues. Study conclusions and caveats: Using cumulative public TCR beta family frequency, the authors identified those who carried CMV together with the relevant HLA.

TCRdb itself ran the reads through MiXCR, one entry per CDR3 protein. This sample has 150,000 to 200,000 distinct CDR3 sequences, with roughly an eighth found just once. This clonotype was observed at least ten times. Its antigen is undetermined. This clonotype originated in a human donor in good health (CMV status not recorded). Some clones in this sample may be carry-over from other donors' samples. The sequencing sample was made of PBMCs. The chain carries TRBV2 and TRBJ2-5; maybe TRBD2 (7 bases). Here the CDR3 reads CASSETAGRGDQYF. The CDR3 nucleotides are TGTGCCAGCAGTGAAACAGCGGGGAGGGGGGACCAGTACTTC.